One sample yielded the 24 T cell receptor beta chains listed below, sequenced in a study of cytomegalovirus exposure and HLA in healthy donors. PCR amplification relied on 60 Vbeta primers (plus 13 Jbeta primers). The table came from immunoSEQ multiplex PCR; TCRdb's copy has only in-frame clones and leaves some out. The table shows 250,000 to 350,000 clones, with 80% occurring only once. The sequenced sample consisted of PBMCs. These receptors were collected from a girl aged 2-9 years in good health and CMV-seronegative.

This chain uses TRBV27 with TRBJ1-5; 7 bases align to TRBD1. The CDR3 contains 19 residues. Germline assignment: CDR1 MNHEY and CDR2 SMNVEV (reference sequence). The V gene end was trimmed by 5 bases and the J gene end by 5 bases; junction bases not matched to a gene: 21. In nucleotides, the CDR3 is TGTGCCAGCAGTCACCCCAGCATCAGACAGGGAAGGAGCCATCAGCCCCAGCATTTT. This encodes CASSHPSIRQGRSHQPQHF.

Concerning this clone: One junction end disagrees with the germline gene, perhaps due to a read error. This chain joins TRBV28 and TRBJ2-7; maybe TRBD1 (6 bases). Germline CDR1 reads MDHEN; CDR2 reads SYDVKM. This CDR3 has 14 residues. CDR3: CASSFSRDTPLPAF. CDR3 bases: TGTGCCAGCAGTTTCTCCCGGGACACCCCTTTACCCGCCTTC.

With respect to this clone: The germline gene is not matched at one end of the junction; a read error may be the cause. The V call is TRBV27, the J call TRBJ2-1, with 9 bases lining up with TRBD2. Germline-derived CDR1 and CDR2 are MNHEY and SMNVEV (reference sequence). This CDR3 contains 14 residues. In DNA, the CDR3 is TGTGCCAGCAGCCCCGTTCTAGCGGGATTAGAGCGGTTCTTC. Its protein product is CASSPVLAGLERFF.

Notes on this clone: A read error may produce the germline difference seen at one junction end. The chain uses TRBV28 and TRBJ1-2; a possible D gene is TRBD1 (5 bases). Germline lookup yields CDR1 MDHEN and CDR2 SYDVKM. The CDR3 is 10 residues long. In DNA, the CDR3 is TGTGCCAGCAGTCCCCACAGGAGTCACTTC. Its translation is CASSPHRSHF.

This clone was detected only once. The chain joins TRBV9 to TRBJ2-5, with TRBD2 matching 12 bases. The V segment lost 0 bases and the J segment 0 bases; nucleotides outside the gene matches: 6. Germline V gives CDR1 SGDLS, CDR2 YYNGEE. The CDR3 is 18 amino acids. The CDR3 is CASSVDTSGGSYQETQYF. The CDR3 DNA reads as TGTGCCAGCAGCGTAGATACTAGCGGGGGGTCGTACCAAGAGACCCAGTACTTC.

The CDR3 reads CASSGTVAGEYYEQYF. CDR3 DNA: TGTGCCAGCAGCGGTACCGTGGCAGGGGAGTACTACGAGCAGTACTTC. This chain connects TRBV7-6 to TRBJ2-7; TRBD1 is a possible D gene (6 bases). The CDR3 has 16 amino acids. The V and J ends lost 5 bases and 3 bases respectively, with 20 bases between them. Germline values: CDR1 SGHVS, CDR2 FNYEAQ.

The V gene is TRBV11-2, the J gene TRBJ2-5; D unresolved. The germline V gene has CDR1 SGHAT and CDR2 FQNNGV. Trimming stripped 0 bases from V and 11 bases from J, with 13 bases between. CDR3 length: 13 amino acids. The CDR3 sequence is CASSLERTEQQYF. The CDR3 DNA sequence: TGTGCCAGCAGCTTAGAGAGAACAGAACAGCAGTACTTC.

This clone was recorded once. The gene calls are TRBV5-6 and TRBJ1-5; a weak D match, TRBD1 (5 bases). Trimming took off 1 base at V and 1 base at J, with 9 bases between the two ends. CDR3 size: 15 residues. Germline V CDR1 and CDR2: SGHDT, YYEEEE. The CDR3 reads CASSLRRQSNQPQHF. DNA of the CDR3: TGTGCCAGCAGCTTGAGGAGACAGAGCAATCAGCCCCAGCATTTT. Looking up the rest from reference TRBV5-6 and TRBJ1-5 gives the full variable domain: DAGVTQSPTHLIKTRGQQVTLRCSPKSGHDTVSWYQQALGQGPQFIFQYYEEEERQRGNFPDRFSGHQFPNYSSELNVNALLLGDSALYLCASSLRRQSNQPQHFGDGTRLSIL.

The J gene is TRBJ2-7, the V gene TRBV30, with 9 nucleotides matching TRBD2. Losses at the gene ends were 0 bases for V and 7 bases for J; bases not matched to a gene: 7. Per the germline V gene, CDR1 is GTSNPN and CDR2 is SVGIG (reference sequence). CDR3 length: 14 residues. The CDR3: CAWSVGAGGREQYF. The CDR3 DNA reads TGTGCCTGGAGTGTCGGGGCGGGGGGGCGTGAGCAGTACTTC.

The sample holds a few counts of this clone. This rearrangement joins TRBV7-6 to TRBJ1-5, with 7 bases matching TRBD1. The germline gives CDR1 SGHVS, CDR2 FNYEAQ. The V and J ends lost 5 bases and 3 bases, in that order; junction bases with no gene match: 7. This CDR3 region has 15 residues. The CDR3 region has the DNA TGTGCCAGCAGCCCGTTACAGGGGTTCAATCAGCCCCAGCATTTT. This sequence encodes CASSPLQGFNQPQHF.

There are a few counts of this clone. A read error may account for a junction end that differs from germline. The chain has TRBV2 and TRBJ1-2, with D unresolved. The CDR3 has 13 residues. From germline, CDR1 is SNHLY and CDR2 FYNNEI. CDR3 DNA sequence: TGTGCCAGCACTGAACGGGGAGGCTATGGCTACACCTTC. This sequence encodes CASTERGGYGYTF.

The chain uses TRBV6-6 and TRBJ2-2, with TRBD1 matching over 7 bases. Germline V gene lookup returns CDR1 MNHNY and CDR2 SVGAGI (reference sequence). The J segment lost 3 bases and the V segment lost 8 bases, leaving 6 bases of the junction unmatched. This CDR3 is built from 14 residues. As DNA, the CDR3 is TGTGCCAGCGGGGAGACAGGGCACACCGGGGAGCTGTTTTTT. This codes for CASGETGHTGELFF.

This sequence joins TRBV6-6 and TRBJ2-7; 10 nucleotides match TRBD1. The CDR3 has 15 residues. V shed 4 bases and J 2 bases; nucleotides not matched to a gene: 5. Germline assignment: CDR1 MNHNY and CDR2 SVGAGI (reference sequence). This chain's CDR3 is CASSFAGTGAYEQYF. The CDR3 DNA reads TGTGCCAGCAGTTTTGCCGGGACAGGGGCCTACGAGCAGTACTTC.

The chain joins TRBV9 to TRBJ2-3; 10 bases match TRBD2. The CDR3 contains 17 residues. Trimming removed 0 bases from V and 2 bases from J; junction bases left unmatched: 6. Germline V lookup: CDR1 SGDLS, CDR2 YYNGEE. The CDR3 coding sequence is TGTGCCAGCAGCGTAGGGGCAGGACTAGCGGCCACAGATACGCAGTATTTT. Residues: CASSVGAGLAATDTQYF.

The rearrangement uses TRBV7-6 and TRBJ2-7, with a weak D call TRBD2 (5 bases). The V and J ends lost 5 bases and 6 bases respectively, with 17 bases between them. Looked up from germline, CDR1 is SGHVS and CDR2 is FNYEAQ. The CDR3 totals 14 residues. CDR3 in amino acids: CASSPRPGWGEQYF. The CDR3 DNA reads TGTGCCAGCAGCCCGCGGCCGGGGTGGGGCGAGCAGTACTTC.

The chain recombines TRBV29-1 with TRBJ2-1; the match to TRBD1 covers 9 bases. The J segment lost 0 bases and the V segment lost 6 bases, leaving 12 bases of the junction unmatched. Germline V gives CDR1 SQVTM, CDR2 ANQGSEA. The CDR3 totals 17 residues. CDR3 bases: TGCAGCGTAACAGGGGGCCGGTTCGTTAGCTCCTACAATGAGCAGTTCTTC. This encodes CSVTGGRFVSSYNEQFF.

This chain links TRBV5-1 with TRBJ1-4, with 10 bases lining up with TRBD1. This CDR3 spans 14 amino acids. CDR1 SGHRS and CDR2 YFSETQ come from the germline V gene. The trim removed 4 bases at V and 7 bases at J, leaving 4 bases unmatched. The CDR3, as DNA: TGCGCCAGCAGCGTGGGACAGGGGATTGAAAAACTGTTTTTT. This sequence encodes CASSVGQGIEKLFF. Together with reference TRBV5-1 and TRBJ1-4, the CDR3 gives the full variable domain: KAGVTQTPRYLIKTRGQQVTLSCSPISGHRSVSWYQQTPGQGLQFLFEYFSETQRNKGNFPGRFSGRQFSNSRSEMNVSTLELGDSALYLCASSVGQGIEKLFFGSGTQLSVL.

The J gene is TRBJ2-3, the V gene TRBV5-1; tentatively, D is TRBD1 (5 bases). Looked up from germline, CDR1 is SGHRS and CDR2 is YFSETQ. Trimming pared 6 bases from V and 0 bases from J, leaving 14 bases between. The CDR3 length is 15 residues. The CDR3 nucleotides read TGCGCCAGCACCATTGGGGCGTCTAGCACAGATACGCAGTATTTT. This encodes CASTIGASSTDTQYF.

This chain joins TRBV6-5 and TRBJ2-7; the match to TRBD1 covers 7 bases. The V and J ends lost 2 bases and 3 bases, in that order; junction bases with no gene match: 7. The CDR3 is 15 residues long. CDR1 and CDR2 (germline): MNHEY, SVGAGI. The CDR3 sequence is CASSYAWTGLYEQYF. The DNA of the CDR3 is TGTGCCAGCAGTTACGCATGGACAGGACTCTACGAGCAGTACTTC.

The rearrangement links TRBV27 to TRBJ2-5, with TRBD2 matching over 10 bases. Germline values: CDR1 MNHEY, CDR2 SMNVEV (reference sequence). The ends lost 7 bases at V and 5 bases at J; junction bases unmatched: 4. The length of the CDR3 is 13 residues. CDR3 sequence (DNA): TGTGCCAGCAAAACTAGCGGGGTGGAGACCCAGTACTTC. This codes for CASKTSGVETQYF.

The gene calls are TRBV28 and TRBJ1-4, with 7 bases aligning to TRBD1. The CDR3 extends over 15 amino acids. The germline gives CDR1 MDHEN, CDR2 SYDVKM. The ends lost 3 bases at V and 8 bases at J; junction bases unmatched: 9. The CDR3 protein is CASSLDLTGQEKLFF. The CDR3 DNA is TGTGCCAGCAGTTTGGATTTGACAGGGCAGGAAAAACTGTTTTTT.

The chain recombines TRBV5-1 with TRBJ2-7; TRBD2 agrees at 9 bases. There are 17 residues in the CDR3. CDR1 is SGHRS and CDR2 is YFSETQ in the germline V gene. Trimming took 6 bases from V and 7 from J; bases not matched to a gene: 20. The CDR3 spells CASNLTPRLADRREQYF. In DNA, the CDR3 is TGCGCCAGCAACCTAACCCCCCGACTAGCGGACCGACGTGAGCAGTACTTC.

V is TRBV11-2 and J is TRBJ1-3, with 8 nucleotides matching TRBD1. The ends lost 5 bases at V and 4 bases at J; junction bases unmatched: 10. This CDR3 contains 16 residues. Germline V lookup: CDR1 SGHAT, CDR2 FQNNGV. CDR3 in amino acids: CASSGRTGQSGNTIYF. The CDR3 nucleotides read TGTGCCAGCAGCGGTCGGACAGGGCAATCGGGAAACACCATATATTTT.

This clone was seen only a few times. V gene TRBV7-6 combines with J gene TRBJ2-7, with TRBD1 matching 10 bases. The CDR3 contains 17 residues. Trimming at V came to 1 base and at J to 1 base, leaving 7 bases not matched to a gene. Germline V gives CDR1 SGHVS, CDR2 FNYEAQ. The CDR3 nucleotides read TGTGCCAGCAGCTTAGGGGGACAGGGGCCCCAATCCTACGAGCAGTACTTC. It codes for CASSLGGQGPQSYEQYF.